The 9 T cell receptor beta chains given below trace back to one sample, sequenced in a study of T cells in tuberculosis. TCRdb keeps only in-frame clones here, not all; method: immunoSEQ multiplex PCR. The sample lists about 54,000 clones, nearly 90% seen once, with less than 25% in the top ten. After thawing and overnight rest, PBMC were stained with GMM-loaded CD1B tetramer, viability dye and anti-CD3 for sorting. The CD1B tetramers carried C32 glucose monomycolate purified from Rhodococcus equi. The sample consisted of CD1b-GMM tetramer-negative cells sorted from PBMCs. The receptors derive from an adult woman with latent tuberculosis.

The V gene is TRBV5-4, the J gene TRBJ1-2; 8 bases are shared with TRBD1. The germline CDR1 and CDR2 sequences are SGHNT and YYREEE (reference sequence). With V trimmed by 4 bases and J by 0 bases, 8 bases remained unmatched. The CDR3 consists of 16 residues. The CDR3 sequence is CASSQPPTGANYGYTF. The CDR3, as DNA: TGTGCCAGCAGCCAACCACCGACAGGGGCTAACTATGGCTACACCTTC.

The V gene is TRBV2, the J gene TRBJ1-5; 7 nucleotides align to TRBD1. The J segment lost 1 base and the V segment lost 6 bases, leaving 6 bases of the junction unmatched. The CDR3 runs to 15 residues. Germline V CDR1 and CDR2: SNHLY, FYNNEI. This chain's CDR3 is CASSLEGQSNQPQHF. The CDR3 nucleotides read TGTGCCAGCAGCCTGGAGGGACAGAGCAATCAGCCCCAGCATTTT.

The CDR3: CASSYQRGVQETQYF. The CDR3 region has the DNA TGTGCCAGCAGCTACCAGCGGGGGGTACAAGAGACCCAGTACTTC. The chain uses TRBV7-2 and TRBJ2-5, with TRBD2 matching 9 bases. The CDR3 loop spans 15 amino acids. J gave up 2 bases and V 4 bases, and 5 bases lay outside the gene matches. The germline V gene has CDR1 SGHTA and CDR2 FQGNSA.

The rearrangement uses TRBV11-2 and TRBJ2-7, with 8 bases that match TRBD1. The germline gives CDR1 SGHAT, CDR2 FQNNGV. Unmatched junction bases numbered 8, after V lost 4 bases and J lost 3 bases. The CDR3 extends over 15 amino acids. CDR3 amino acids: CASSYGQGQLYEQYF. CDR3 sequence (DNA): TGTGCCAGCAGCTACGGACAGGGCCAACTCTACGAGCAGTACTTC.

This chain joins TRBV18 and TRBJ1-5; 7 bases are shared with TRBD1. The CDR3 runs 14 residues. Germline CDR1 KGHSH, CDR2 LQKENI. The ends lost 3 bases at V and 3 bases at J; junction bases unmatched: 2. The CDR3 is CASSPGTVNQPQHF. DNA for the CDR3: TGTGCCAGCTCACCCGGGACAGTCAATCAGCCCCAGCATTTT.

CDR3 sequence: CASSSGTVGEKLFF. The DNA for the CDR3 is TGCGCCAGCAGCTCCGGGACAGTTGGTGAAAAACTGTTTTTT. The rearrangement links TRBV5-1 to TRBJ1-4; 7 bases map to TRBD1. This CDR3 has 14 residues. The trim removed 3 bases at V and 7 bases at J, leaving 6 bases unmatched. CDR1 SGHRS and CDR2 YFSETQ come from the germline V gene. Full variable domain (remainder filled in from reference TRBV5-1 and TRBJ1-4): KAGVTQTPRYLIKTRGQQVTLSCSPISGHRSVSWYQQTPGQGLQFLFEYFSETQRNKGNFPGRFSGRQFSNSRSEMNVSTLELGDSALYLCASSSGTVGEKLFFGSGTQLSVL.

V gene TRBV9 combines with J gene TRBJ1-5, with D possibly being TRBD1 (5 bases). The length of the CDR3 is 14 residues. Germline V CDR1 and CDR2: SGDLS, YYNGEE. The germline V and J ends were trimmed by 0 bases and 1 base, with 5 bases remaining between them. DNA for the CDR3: TGTGCCAGCAGCGTAGGGGGCAGCAATCAGCCCCAGCATTTT. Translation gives CASSVGGSNQPQHF.

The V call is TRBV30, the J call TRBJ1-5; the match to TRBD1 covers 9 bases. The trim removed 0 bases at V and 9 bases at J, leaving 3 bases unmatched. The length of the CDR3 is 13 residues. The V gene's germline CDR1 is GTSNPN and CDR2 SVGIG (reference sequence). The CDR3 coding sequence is TGTGCCTGGAGTGTACAGGGGGCATCGCCCCAGCATTTT. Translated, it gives CAWSVQGASPQHF.

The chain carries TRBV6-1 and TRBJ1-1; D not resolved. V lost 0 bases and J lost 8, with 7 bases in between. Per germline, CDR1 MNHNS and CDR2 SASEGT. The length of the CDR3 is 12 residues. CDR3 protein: CASSEAGAEAFF. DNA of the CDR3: TGTGCCAGCAGTGAAGCGGGCGCAGAAGCTTTCTTT.